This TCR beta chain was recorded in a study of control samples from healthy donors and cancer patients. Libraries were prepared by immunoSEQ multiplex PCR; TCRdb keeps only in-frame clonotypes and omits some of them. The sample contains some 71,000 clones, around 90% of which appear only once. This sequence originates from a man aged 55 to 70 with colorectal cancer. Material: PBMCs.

This chain's CDR3 is CASSQDRGPQETQYF. The CDR3 DNA reads as TGTGCCAGCAGCCAAGATAGGGGTCCTCAAGAGACCCAGTACTTC. V gene TRBV4-2 combines with J gene TRBJ2-5; tentatively, D is TRBD1 (5 bases). CDR3 size: 15 residues. The V and J ends lost 0 bases and 2 bases respectively, with 10 bases between them. From germline, CDR1 is LGHNA and CDR2 YNFKEQ.